This T cell receptor beta chain stems from a study of T cells after posttransplantation cyclophosphamide. CDR3 size: 14 residues. CDR1 SGHNT and CDR2 YYREEE come from the germline V gene (reference sequence). V gave up 4 bases and J gave up 3 bases; unmatched junction bases: 3. Regarding the study as a whole: Donor-recipient repertoire similarity was low at 1-2 months, rising over year one. Blood and skin or GI T cell repertoires showed limited TRB overlap. Recipient CMV seropositivity and CMV reactivation strongly tracked TRB clonality.

Sequencing used immunoSEQ multiplex PCR; TCRdb keeps in-frame clones, though not all of them. The sample holds tens of thousands of clones, and no clone turns up only once. The related graft donor's blood sample was taken on the day of bone marrow donation. This clone has ten or more counts. As yet, its antigen is unknown. The chain recombines TRBV5-4 with TRBJ2-7; 11 nucleotides agree with TRBD2. Sequencing was done on a sample of PBMCs. The receptor was derived from a man between 35 and 55 years old in good health, CMV-negative, and a related stem cell transplant donor. The CDR3: CASSRGTSGYEQYF. Written as DNA, the CDR3 is TGTGCCAGCAGCCGCGGGACTAGCGGCTACGAGCAGTACTTC.